A selection of T cell receptor beta chains follows, all from one sample in a study of cytomegalovirus exposure and HLA in healthy donors. Clones were sequenced by immunoSEQ multiplex PCR, and TCRdb holds only the in-frame ones, with some missing. The top ten hold roughly 0.8% of the sample, which has about 360,000 clones, approximately 90% seen once. The sequenced sample was PBMCs. These TCRs come from a woman between 18 and 30 years old in good health and CMV-seronegative. Both conserved end residues are part of each CDR3. D genes are given only for firm matches. Size is stated for part of the rows, as once, few or many counts, or as a class when the clone is expanded.

size	V	D	J	CDR3	DNA
.	TRBV7-9	TRBD2	TRBJ2-3	CASSSTGGLRPTDTQYF	TGTGCCAGCAGCTCTACCGGGGGGTTACGACCCACAGATACGCAGTATTTT
.	TRBV5-1	.	TRBJ1-2	CASSLNSPNYGYTF	TGCGCCAGCAGCTTAAACAGTCCTAACTATGGCTACACCTTC
.	TRBV6-4	TRBD2	TRBJ2-1	CASTREAGLAGSSSYNEQFF	TGTGCCAGCACCCGCGAGGCGGGACTAGCGGGATCTAGCTCCTACAATGAGCAGTTCTTC
.	TRBV14	.	TRBJ2-7	CASSRTLYEQYF	TGTGCCAGCAGCCGTACTCTCTACGAGCAGTACTTC
.	TRBV28	.	TRBJ1-4	CASSSLIYGIRGEKLFF	TGTGCCAGCAGTAGTCTGATTTACGGGATCCGGGGTGAAAAACTGTTTTTT
.	TRBV7-6	TRBD1	TRBJ2-7	CASSPGVGTGAYEQYF	TGTGCCAGCAGCCCAGGAGTGGGGACAGGAGCCTACGAGCAGTACTTC
.	TRBV4-1	.	TRBJ2-7	CASSQEAAPITGLEQYF	TGCGCCAGCAGCCAAGAGGCTGCGCCCATTACGGGGTTGGAGCAGTACTTC
.	TRBV28	.	TRBJ1-5	CASSPGQPQHF	TGTGCCAGCAGTCCTGGCCAGCCCCAGCATTTT
.	TRBV27	.	TRBJ2-7	CASSSLAYGEQYF	TGTGCCAGCAGTTCACTAGCCTACGGCGAGCAGTACTTC
.	TRBV7-8	.	TRBJ1-4	CASSPFTGRREKLFF	TGTGCCAGCAGCCCCTTTACGGGGAGACGTGAAAAACTGTTTTTT
.	TRBV5-4	.	TRBJ1-3	CASSLGRESGNTIYF	TGTGCCAGCAGCTTGGGGAGAGAATCTGGAAACACCATATATTTT
few	TRBV27	.	TRBJ1-2	CASRTGQSSNYGYTF	TGTGCCAGCAGAACAGGACAGAGCTCCAACTATGGCTACACCTTC
.	TRBV4-1	.	TRBJ2-1	CASSQVTHRDEQFF	TGCGCCAGCAGCCAAGTAACCCATCGCGATGAGCAGTTCTTC
.	TRBV9	TRBD2	TRBJ2-2	CASSTYFGLAGSNTGELFF	TGTGCCAGCAGCACATACTTTGGACTAGCGGGCTCGAACACCGGGGAGCTGTTTTTT
.	TRBV7-9	.	TRBJ1-2	CASSLARALRIYGYTF	TGTGCCAGCAGCTTAGCGCGGGCCCTAAGGATCTATGGCTACACCTTC
.	TRBV21-1	.	TRBJ1-2	CASSRGLGYGYTF	TGTGCCAGCAGCAGGGGGCTGGGGTATGGCTACACCTTC
.	TRBV6-4	.	TRBJ1-5	CASRPPKRDNLNQPQHF	TGTGCCAGCAGGCCACCTAAACGGGACAACTTAAATCAGCCCCAGCATTTT
.	TRBV7-6	TRBD2	TRBJ2-5	CASRKEGWEGRVETQYF	TGTGCCAGCAGAAAAGAGGGTTGGGAGGGTCGAGTAGAGACCCAGTACTTC
.	TRBV5-4	TRBD1	TRBJ1-2	CASRYRGNYGYTF	TGTGCCAGCAGATACAGGGGTAACTATGGCTACACCTTC
.	TRBV28	.	TRBJ1-5	CASRDPRGSNQPQHF	TGTGCCAGCAGGGACCCCCGCGGGAGCAATCAGCCCCAGCATTTT
.	TRBV7-2	TRBD2	TRBJ2-7	CASSPSVAGGSYEQYF	TGTGCCAGCAGCCCTTCCGTAGCGGGTGGCTCCTACGAGCAGTACTTC
.	TRBV28	TRBD1	TRBJ2-3	CASSLGGQGADTQYF	TGTGCCAGCAGTTTGGGGGGACAGGGGGCAGATACGCAGTATTTT
.	TRBV28	TRBD1	TRBJ1-5	CASILRDRVNQPQHF	TGTGCCAGCATTCTCCGGGACAGGGTCAATCAGCCCCAGCATTTT
.	TRBV16	.	TRBJ2-1	CASSQGGAYNEQFF	TGTGCCAGCAGCCAAGGAGGGGCCTACAATGAGCAGTTCTTC
.	TRBV23-1	.	TRBJ2-5	CASSQKKGSGETQYF	TGCGCCAGCAGTCAAAAGAAAGGTTCGGGGGAGACCCAGTACTTC
.	TRBV5-1	TRBD1	TRBJ2-7	CASSLGTGLNYEQYF	TGCGCCAGCAGCTTAGGGACAGGGCTCAACTACGAGCAGTACTTC
.	TRBV5-5	.	TRBJ2-3	CASARGGSADTQYF	TGTGCCAGCGCCCGAGGCGGATCCGCGGATACGCAGTATTTT
.	TRBV14	.	TRBJ2-1	CASSRTGTSSYNEQFF	TGTGCCAGCAGCCGTACGGGAACGAGCTCCTACAATGAGCAGTTCTTC
.	TRBV27	.	TRBJ1-1	CASSSRGNTEAFF	TGTGCCAGCAGTTCTCGAGGAAACACTGAAGCTTTCTTT